The present T cell receptor beta chain was sequenced within a study of blood T cell repertoires in COVID-19. Background on the study: In each case, the material was cDNA or gDNA derived from T cells, B-cell-depleted T cells, or PBMCs.

This CDR3 is built from 19 residues. Clones were sequenced by immunoSEQ multiplex PCR, and TCRdb holds only the in-frame ones, with some missing. In the table there are hundreds of thousands of clones, roughly 86% of which are singletons. Sequencing was performed on peripheral blood. This chain connects TRBV21-1 to TRBJ2-2; TRBD2, as called in the table, went unchecked against the DNA. TRBV21-1 is marked as a pseudogene. The sequence was obtained from a man younger than 35 with active or convalescent COVID-19. DNA for the CDR3: TGTGCCAGCAGCAAAGGACAGCGGGGGGGCCGGGGAAACACCGGGGAGCTGTTTTTT. Amino acids: CASSKGQRGGRGNTGELFF.